These 16 T cell receptor beta chains originate from one sample sequenced in a study of T cells in localized non-small cell lung cancer. This table comes from immunoSEQ multiplex PCR, and its TCRdb copy is limited to in-frame clones, with some not included. Here the sample spans roughly 26,000 clones, approximately 84% being singletons. The sample was peripheral blood, taken before any cancer treatment. The receptors here all came from a man aged 35 to 70 with stage III squamous cell lung carcinoma.

V and J are TRBV7-2 and TRBJ2-2; D is perhaps TRBD1 (6 bases). Deletions cut 5 bases from V and 4 bases from J, with 14 bases between. The CDR3 contains 15 residues. Per the germline V gene, CDR1 is SGHTA and CDR2 is FQGNSA. CDR3 amino acids: CASSILGTSTGELFF. CDR3 DNA: TGTGCCAGCAGCATTCTGGGGACAAGCACCGGGGAGCTGTTTTTT.

Here the CDR3 DNA reads TGTGCCACCTCGCGGCGGAACACTGAAGCTTTCTTT. Amino acids: CATSRRNTEAFF. This chain uses TRBV15 with TRBJ1-1; D remains ambiguous. The CDR3 spans 12 residues. Trimming stripped 8 bases from V and 1 base from J, with 8 bases between. CDR1 and CDR2 from the germline V gene are LNHNV and YYDKDF (reference sequence).

The chain is built from TRBV27 and TRBJ2-1, with 8 bases aligning to TRBD2. CDR1 and CDR2 from the germline V gene are MNHEY and SMNVEV (reference sequence). This CDR3 is built from 14 residues. The ends lost 10 bases at V and 9 bases at J; junction bases unmatched: 14. CDR3 sequence: CATSRREGISEQFF. Here the CDR3 DNA reads TGTGCCACCTCGAGACGGGAGGGAATAAGTGAGCAGTTCTTC.

V is TRBV5-4 and J is TRBJ1-2, with unresolved D. The CDR3 consists of 12 residues. Germline V lookup: CDR1 SGHNT, CDR2 YYREEE (reference sequence). Trimming took off 4 bases at V and 8 bases at J, with 12 bases between the two ends. CDR3 DNA sequence: TGTGCCAGCAGCGGAGATCTCTACGGCTACACCTTC. Encoded protein: CASSGDLYGYTF. Together with reference TRBV5-4 and TRBJ1-2, the CDR3 gives the full variable domain: ETGVTQSPTHLIKTRGQQVTLRCSSQSGHNTVSWYQQALGQGPQFIFQYYREEENGRGNFPPRFSGLQFPNYSSELNVNALELDDSALYLCASSGDLYGYTFGSGTRLTVV.

The J gene is TRBJ2-1, the V gene TRBV6-1; TRBD1 might be the D (6 bases). The CDR3 spans 14 residues. CDR1 is MNHNS, CDR2 SASEGT, per germline. Trimming shortened V by 8 bases and J by 4 bases, and 15 bases separated the two germline ends. The CDR3 nucleotides are TGTGCCAGCGGGAGACTGACAGGATACAATGAGCAGTTCTTC. Translated, it gives CASGRLTGYNEQFF.

The V call is TRBV5-5, the J call TRBJ1-1; D not certain. This CDR3 is 15 amino acids long. V lost 0 bases, J lost 4 bases, and 13 bases lay in between. The V gene's germline CDR1 is SGHKS and CDR2 YYEKEE (reference sequence). DNA of the CDR3: TGTGCCAGCAGCTTGGCGTTGGGGTTTGGCACTGAAGCTTTCTTT. Amino acid sequence: CASSLALGFGTEAFF.

The chain has TRBV6-5 and TRBJ2-2; D not certain. Trimming left V 8 bases short and J 4 bases short, with 8 bases between. Germline loops: CDR1 MNHEY, CDR2 SVGAGI. The CDR3 is 12 residues long. The CDR3 spells CASGSFTGELFF. As DNA, the CDR3 is TGTGCCAGCGGATCATTCACCGGGGAGCTGTTTTTT.

In its sample, this clone was seen once. The chain combines TRBV9 with TRBJ2-1; the D gene is possibly TRBD2 (5 bases). Trimming removed 4 bases at V and 5 bases at J, with 16 bases between. The CDR3 is 15 residues long. The germline V gene has CDR1 SGDLS and CDR2 YYNGEE. The CDR3 DNA follows: TGTGCCAGCAGCTTCCCCTCAGGAGGTAACAATGAGCAGTTCTTC. It translates to CASSFPSGGNNEQFF.

About this clone itself: Distinct nucleotide sequences in the sample also encode this CDR3. The chain combines TRBV28 with TRBJ1-1; no clear D. The V and J ends lost 3 bases and 0 bases respectively, with 2 bases between them. This CDR3 is built from 12 residues. Germline lookup yields CDR1 MDHEN and CDR2 SYDVKM. The CDR3 loop reads CASSLMNTEAFF. The CDR3 region has the DNA TGTGCCAGCAGTTTGATGAACACTGAAGCTTTCTTT.

This clone is medium-sized by share. J is TRBJ2-3 and V is TRBV4-1; D uncertain. Germline CDR1 MGHRA, CDR2 YSYEKL. This CDR3 region has 16 residues. The V gene lost 7 bases and the J gene lost 4 bases, with 21 bases spanning the gap. The CDR3: CASISTPRGRPDTQYF. The CDR3 region has the DNA TGCGCCAGCATCTCGACGCCCCGAGGTCGACCAGATACGCAGTATTTT.

The chain recombines TRBV11-2 with TRBJ2-6, with TRBD1 identical over 8 bases. Trimming removed 5 bases from V and 4 bases from J; junction bases left unmatched: 16. CDR3 size: 19 residues. The germline V gene encodes CDR1 SGHAT and CDR2 FQNNGV. CDR3 in amino acids: CASSPVTQDRVLGANVLTF. DNA of the CDR3: TGTGCCAGCAGCCCCGTTACCCAGGACAGGGTCTTAGGGGCCAACGTCCTGACTTTC.

The chain employs TRBV19 and TRBJ2-7; tentatively, D is TRBD2 (6 bases). Trimming removed 7 bases from V and 3 bases from J, with 16 bases in between. The CDR3 loop spans 14 amino acids. Per germline, CDR1 LNHDA and CDR2 SQIVND (reference sequence). CDR3 residues: CASTGWRGSYEQYV. For the CDR3, the DNA is TGTGCCAGTACTGGCTGGCGGGGAAGCTACGAGCAGTACGTC.

This chain connects TRBV11-2 to TRBJ2-4; the D gene is possibly TRBD2 (5 bases). The V end was cut by 5 bases, the J end by 5 bases, with 19 bases between. The CDR3 covers 16 residues. Looked up from germline, CDR1 is SGHAT and CDR2 is FQNNGV. For the CDR3, the DNA is TGTGCCAGCAGCCATACAGAGCGGCGGTTCGAAAACATTCAGTACTTC. As protein: CASSHTERRFENIQYF.

On this clone: At one of its ends the junction is not consistent with the germline gene, which may arise from a read error. This chain uses TRBV28 with TRBJ1-3; TRBD1 aligns across 7 bases. The length of the CDR3 is 15 residues. Germline values: CDR1 MDHEN, CDR2 SYDVKM. CDR3 sequence: CASTLWDSSGNTIYF. CDR3 in DNA: TGTGCCAGCACTTTATGGGACAGCTCTGGAAACACCATATATTTT.

The genes are TRBV5-6 and TRBJ2-2, with 8 bases aligning to TRBD2. The CDR3 contains 14 residues. CDR1 and CDR2 (germline): SGHDT, YYEEEE. After removal of 4 bases from V and 1 base from J, the junction contained 0 bases not matched to a gene. Here the CDR3 reads CASSAGGNTGELFF. CDR3 bases: TGTGCCAGCAGCGCGGGGGGGAACACCGGGGAGCTGTTTTTT.

This chain connects TRBV30 to TRBJ2-1; tentative D call: TRBD2 (5 bases). Trimming removed 3 bases at V and 0 bases at J, with 15 bases between. CDR3 size: 16 residues. The germline CDR1 and CDR2 sequences are GTSNPN and SVGIG (reference sequence). CDR3 coding DNA: TGTGCCTGGAGGTGGCCGGGGAGAAGCTCCTACAATGAGCAGTTCTTC. This translates into CAWRWPGRSSYNEQFF.